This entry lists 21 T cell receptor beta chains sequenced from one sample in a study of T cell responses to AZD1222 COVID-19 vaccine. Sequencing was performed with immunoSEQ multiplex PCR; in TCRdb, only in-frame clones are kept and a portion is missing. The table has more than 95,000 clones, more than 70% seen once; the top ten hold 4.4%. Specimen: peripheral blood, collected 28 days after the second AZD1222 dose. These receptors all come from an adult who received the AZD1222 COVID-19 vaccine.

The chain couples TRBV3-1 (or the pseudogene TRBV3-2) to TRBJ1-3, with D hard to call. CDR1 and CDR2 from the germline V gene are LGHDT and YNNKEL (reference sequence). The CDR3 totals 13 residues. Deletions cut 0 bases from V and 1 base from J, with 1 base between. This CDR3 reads CASSQDSGNTIYF. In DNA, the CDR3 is TGTGCCAGCAGCCAAGATTCTGGAAACACCATATATTTT.

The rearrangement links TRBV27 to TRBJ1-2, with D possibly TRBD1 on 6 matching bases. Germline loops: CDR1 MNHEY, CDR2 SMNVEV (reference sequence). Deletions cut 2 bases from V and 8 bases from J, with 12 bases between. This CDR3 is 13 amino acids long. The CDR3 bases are TGTGCCAGCAGTTTAGGGGGCAGCTTGGGCTACACCTTC. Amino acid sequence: CASSLGGSLGYTF.

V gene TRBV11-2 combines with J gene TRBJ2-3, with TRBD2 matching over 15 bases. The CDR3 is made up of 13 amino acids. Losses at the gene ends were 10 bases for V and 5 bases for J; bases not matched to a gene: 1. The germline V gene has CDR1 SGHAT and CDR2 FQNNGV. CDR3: CATGLAGGDTQYF. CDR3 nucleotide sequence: TGTGCCACGGGACTAGCGGGGGGAGATACGCAGTATTTT.

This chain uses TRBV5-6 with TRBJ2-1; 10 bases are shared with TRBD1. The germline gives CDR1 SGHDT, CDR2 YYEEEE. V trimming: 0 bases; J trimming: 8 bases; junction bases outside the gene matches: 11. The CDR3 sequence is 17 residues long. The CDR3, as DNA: TGTGCCAGCAGCTTGGAGTTTCCGGGACAGGGGTCCGATGAGCAGTTCTTC. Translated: CASSLEFPGQGSDEQFF.

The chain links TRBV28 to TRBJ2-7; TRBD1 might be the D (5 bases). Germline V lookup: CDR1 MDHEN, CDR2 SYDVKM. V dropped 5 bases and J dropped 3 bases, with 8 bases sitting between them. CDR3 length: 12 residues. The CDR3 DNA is TGTGCCAGCAGTCAAGGGGTCTACGAGCAGTACTTC. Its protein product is CASSQGVYEQYF. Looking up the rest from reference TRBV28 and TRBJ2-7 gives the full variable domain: DVKVTQSSRYLVKRTGEKVFLECVQDMDHENMFWYRQDPGLGLRLIYFSYDVKMKEKGDIPEGYSVSREKKERFSLILESASTNQTSMYLCASSQGVYEQYFGPGTRLTVT.

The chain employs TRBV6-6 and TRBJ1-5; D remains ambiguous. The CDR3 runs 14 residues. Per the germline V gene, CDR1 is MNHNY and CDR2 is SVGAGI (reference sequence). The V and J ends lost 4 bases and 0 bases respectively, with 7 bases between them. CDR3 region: CASSSPYSNQPQHF. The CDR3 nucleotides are TGTGCCAGCAGTTCACCCTATAGCAATCAGCCCCAGCATTTT.

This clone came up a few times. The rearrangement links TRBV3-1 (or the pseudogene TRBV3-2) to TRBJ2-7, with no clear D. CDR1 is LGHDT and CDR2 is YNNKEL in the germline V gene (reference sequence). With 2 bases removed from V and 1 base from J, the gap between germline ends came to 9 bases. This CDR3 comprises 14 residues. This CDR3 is CASSQSRNSYEQYF. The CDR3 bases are TGTGCCAGCAGCCAATCCAGGAATTCCTACGAGCAGTACTTC.

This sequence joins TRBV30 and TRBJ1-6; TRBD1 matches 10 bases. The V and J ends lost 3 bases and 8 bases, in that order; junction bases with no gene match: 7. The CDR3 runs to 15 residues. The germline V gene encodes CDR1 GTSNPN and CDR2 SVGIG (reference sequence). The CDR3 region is CAWSAGQGIDSPLHF. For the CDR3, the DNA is TGTGCCTGGAGCGCGGGACAGGGGATCGATTCACCCCTCCACTTT.

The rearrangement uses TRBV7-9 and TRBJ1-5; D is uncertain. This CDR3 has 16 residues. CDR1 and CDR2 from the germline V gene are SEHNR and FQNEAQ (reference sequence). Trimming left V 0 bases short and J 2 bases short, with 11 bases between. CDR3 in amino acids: CASSLAGSAGNQPQHF. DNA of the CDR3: TGTGCCAGCAGCTTAGCGGGGTCAGCCGGCAATCAGCCCCAGCATTTT.

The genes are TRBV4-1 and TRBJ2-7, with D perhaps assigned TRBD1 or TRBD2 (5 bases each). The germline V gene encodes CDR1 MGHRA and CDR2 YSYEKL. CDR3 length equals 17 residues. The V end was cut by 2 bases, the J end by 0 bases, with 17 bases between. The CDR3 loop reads CASSQTAGTSSSYEQYF. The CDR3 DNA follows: TGCGCCAGCAGCCAAACGGCCGGGACGTCGAGCTCCTACGAGCAGTACTTC.

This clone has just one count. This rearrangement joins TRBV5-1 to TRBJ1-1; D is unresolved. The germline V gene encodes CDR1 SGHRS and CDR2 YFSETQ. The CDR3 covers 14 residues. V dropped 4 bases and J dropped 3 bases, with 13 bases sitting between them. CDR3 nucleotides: TGCGCCAGCAGCAGGGAAGGAAGGGACACTGAAGCTTTCTTT. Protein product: CASSREGRDTEAFF.

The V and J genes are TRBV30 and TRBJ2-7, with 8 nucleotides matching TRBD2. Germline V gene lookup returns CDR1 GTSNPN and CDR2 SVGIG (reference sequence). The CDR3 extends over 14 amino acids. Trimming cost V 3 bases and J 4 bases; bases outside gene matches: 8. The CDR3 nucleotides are TGTGCCTGGAGACTCCCGGGGGGGGGTTACGAGCAGTACTTC. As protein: CAWRLPGGGYEQYF. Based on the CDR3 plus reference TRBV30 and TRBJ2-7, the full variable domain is SQTIHQWPATLVQPVGSPLSLECTVEGTSNPNLYWYRQAAGRGLQLLFYSVGIGQISSEVPQNLSASRPQDRQFILSSKKLLLSDSGFYLCAWRLPGGGYEQYFGPGTRLTVT.

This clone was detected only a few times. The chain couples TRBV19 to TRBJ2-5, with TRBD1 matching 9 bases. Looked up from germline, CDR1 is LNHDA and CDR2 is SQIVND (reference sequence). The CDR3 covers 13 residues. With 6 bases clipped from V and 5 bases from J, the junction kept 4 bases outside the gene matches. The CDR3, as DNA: TGTGCCAGTAGCGCAGACAGGGGGGAGACCCAGTACTTC. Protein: CASSADRGETQYF. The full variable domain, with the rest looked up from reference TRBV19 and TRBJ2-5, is DGGITQSPKYLFRKEGQNVTLSCEQNLNHDAMYWYRQDPGQGLRLIYYSQIVNDFQKGDIAEGYSVSREKKESFPLTVTSAQKNPTAFYLCASSADRGETQYFGPGTRLLVL.

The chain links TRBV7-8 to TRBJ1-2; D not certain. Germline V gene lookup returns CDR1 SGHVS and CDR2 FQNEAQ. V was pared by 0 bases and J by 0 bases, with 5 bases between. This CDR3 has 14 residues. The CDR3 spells CASSLAATNYGYTF. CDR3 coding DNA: TGTGCCAGCAGCTTAGCTGCTACTAACTATGGCTACACCTTC.

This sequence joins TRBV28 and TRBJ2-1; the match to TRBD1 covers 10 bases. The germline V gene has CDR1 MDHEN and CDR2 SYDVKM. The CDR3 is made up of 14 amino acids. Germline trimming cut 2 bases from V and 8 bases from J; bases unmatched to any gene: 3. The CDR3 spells CASSLGQGDDEQFF. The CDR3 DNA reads TGTGCCAGCAGTTTAGGACAGGGGGACGATGAGCAGTTCTTC. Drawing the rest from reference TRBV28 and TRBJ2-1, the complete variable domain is DVKVTQSSRYLVKRTGEKVFLECVQDMDHENMFWYRQDPGLGLRLIYFSYDVKMKEKGDIPEGYSVSREKKERFSLILESASTNQTSMYLCASSLGQGDDEQFFGPGTRLTVL.

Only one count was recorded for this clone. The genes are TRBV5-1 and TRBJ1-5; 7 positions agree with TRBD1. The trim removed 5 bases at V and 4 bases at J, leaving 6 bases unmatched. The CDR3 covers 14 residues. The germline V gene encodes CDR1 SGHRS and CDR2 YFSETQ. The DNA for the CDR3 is TGCGCCAGCAGTCCGACAGGGAAGAATCAGCCCCAGCATTTT. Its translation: CASSPTGKNQPQHF.

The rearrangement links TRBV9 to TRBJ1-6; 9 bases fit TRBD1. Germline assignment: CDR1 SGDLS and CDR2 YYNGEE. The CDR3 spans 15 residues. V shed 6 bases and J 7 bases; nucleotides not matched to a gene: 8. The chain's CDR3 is CASNGPGQGNSPLHF. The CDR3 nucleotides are TGTGCCAGCAACGGACCGGGACAGGGAAATTCACCCCTCCACTTT.

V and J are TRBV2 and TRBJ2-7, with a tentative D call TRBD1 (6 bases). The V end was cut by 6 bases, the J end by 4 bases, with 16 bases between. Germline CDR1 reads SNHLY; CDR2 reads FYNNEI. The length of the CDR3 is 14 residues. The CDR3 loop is CASRMGRGKYEQYF. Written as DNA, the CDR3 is TGTGCCAGCAGAATGGGCAGGGGAAAATACGAGCAGTACTTC.

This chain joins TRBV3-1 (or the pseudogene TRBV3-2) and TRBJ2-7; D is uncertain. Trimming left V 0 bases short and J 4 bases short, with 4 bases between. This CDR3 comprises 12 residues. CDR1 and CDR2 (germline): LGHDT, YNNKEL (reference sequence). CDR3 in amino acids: CASSQESYEQYF. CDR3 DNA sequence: TGTGCCAGCAGCCAAGAGTCTTACGAGCAGTACTTC.

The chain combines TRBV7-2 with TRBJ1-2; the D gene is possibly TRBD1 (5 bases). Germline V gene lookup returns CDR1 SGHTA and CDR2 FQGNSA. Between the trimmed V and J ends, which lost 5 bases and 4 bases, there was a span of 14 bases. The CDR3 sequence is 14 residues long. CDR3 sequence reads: CASSPEGLGYGYTF. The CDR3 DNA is TGTGCCAGCAGCCCCGAGGGGCTCGGCTATGGCTACACCTTC.

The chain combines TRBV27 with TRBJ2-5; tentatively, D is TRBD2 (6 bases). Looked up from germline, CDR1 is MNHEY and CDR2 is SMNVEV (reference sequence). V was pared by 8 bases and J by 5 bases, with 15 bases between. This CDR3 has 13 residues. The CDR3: CASGTGTGETQYF. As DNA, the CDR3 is TGTGCCAGCGGAACCGGGACTGGGGAGACCCAGTACTTC.